This TCR beta chain was identified during a study of T cells expressing NK-cell markers. TCRdb reprocessed the 5' RACE reads and stores each CDR3 protein as one record, lacking DNA. In total, the table holds 300,000 to 450,000 distinct CDR3 sequences. CDR3 size: 13 residues. The germline V gene has CDR1 SQVTM and CDR2 ANQGSEA. V usage is TRBV29-1 and J usage is TRBJ2-7. The sequenced sample was blood T cells: a sorted CD56 or NKG2C T cell subset, CD4+ or CD8+ T cells, or bulk PBMC T cells (not recorded which). This sequence was found in a man aged 18 to 69 in good health. The CDR3 protein is CSVGVAVGYEQYF.